These T cell receptor beta chains were read from a single sample in a study of cytomegalovirus exposure and HLA in healthy donors. Clones were read by immunoSEQ multiplex PCR, and TCRdb kept only the in-frame ones, dropping some. The data show approximately 96,000 clones, less than 85% seen once. Sequencing input: PBMCs. The receptors stem from a male donor in good health and CMV-seronegative. Each CDR3 is given with its conserved first and last residue. The D gene is left open where the match is weak. Not all rows give a size; the values are once, few, many and, for expanded clones, a class.

j_call v_call d_call clone_size cdr3_aa cdr3_nt
TRBJ2-7 TRBV6-1 - few CASSEARSYEQYF TGTGCCAGCAGTGAAGCCCGCTCCTACGAGCAGTACTTC
TRBJ2-7 TRBV5-1 - - CASSLEGEVYEQYF TGCGCCAGCAGCTTGGAAGGGGAAGTTTACGAGCAGTACTTC
TRBJ2-3 TRBV6-4 TRBD1 - CASSTVPTGPTSTDTQYF TGTGCCAGCAGTACCGTCCCGACAGGGCCAACCTCCACAGATACGCAGTATTTT
TRBJ2-3 TRBV27 TRBD2 - CASSPGLAGVFDTQYF TGTGCCAGCAGTCCCGGACTAGCGGGAGTATTCGATACGCAGTATTTT
TRBJ2-7 TRBV7-8 - - CASSSPQAQYF TGTGCCAGCAGCTCACCCCAGGCGCAGTACTTC
TRBJ1-5 TRBV6-1 - - CASSIDSSTNQPQHF TGTGCCAGCAGTATAGACAGCTCCACCAATCAGCCCCAGCATTTT
TRBJ1-3 TRBV28 - few CASAAQGRSGNTIYF TGTGCCAGTGCTGCACAGGGACGGTCTGGAAACACCATATATTTT
TRBJ2-5 TRBV7-3 TRBD1 few CASSFRTGETQYF TGTGCCAGCAGCTTCAGGACAGGAGAGACCCAGTACTTC
TRBJ2-2 TRBV28 - - CASLLRTGELFF TGTGCCAGTCTCCTTCGGACCGGGGAGCTGTTTTTT
TRBJ2-1 TRBV27 - - CASSPQGPPYNEQFF TGTGCCAGCAGTCCGCAGGGTCCCCCCTACAATGAGCAGTTCTTC
TRBJ2-3 TRBV18 TRBD2 - CASSPRLAGGIDTQYF TGTGCCAGCTCACCCCGACTAGCGGGAGGAATAGATACGCAGTATTTT
TRBJ2-3 TRBV6-1 - few CASSERWNTDTQYF TGTGCCAGCAGCGAGCGCTGGAACACAGATACGCAGTATTTT
TRBJ2-3 TRBV7-3 TRBD2 - CASSLVLAGDTDTQYF TGTGCCAGCAGCTTAGTGCTAGCGGGAGACACAGATACGCAGTATTTT
TRBJ1-1 TRBV27 - - CASSLTAAWYTEAFF TGTGCCAGCAGTTTAACAGCCGCCTGGTACACTGAAGCTTTCTTT
TRBJ1-4 TRBV4-3 - few CASSQAFTARSEKLFF TGCGCCAGCAGCCAAGCCTTCACCGCGCGGAGCGAAAAACTGTTTTTT
TRBJ2-7 TRBV28 - - CASSQRTGADEQYF TGTGCCAGCAGTCAGCGGACCGGTGCGGACGAGCAGTACTTC
TRBJ2-1 TRBV27 - - CASSITGSYNEQFF TGTGCCAGCAGTATAACAGGGTCCTACAATGAGCAGTTCTTC
TRBJ1-1 TRBV18 TRBD1 - CASSPPTGTTEAFF TGTGCCAGCTCACCGCCGACAGGGACCACTGAAGCTTTCTTT
TRBJ2-1 TRBV7-3 TRBD2 - CASSPEAGGDPNEQFF TGTGCCAGCAGCCCGGAGGCGGGGGGCGACCCAAATGAGCAGTTCTTC
TRBJ1-1 TRBV21-1 - few CASSKELSDSLSMNTEAFF TGTGCCAGCAGCAAAGAGTTATCGGACAGCCTTTCCATGAACACTGAAGCTTTCTTT
TRBJ1-5 TRBV19 - - CASSITGFGNQPQHF TGTGCCAGTAGTATCACAGGCTTTGGCAATCAGCCCCAGCATTTT
TRBJ2-3 TRBV6-1 TRBD1 - CASRKQGSTDTQYF TGTGCCAGCAGGAAACAGGGGAGCACAGATACGCAGTATTTT
TRBJ1-4 TRBV5-1 - - CASSLGQPNEKLFF TGCGCCAGCAGCTTGGGACAGCCTAATGAAAAACTGTTTTTT
TRBJ1-2 TRBV10-3 - - CAIRNPGDRYGYTF TGTGCCATCAGGAACCCAGGGGATCGGTATGGCTACACCTTC
TRBJ1-5 TRBV4-1 - - CASSSHRVGQPQHF TGCGCCAGCAGCTCCCACAGGGTAGGACAGCCCCAGCATTTT
TRBJ2-3 TRBV6-1 - once CASSEAKNRVERDTQYF TGTGCCAGCAGTGAAGCGAAGAACAGGGTCGAACGGGATACGCAGTATTTT
TRBJ2-2 TRBV27 TRBD2 - CASSGPTSGRTGELFF TGTGCCAGCAGTGGACCCACTAGCGGAAGAACCGGGGAGCTGTTTTTT
TRBJ1-4 TRBV25-1 TRBD1 - CASSEYRQGDEKLFF TGTGCCAGCAGTGAATATAGACAGGGGGATGAAAAACTGTTTTTT
TRBJ2-1 TRBV10-2 TRBD2 - CALLADSYNEQFF TGCGCCCTACTAGCGGACTCCTACAATGAGCAGTTCTTC
TRBJ2-7 TRBV29-1 - few CSARGSSSYEQYF TGCAGCGCCCGGGGTTCAAGCTCCTACGAGCAGTACTTC
TRBJ1-4 TRBV27 - - CASSSGTYNEKLFF TGTGCCAGCAGTTCGGGGACATATAATGAAAAACTGTTTTTT
TRBJ1-1 TRBV6-1 - few CASSGRNTEAFF TGTGCCAGCAGCGGGAGGAATACTGAAGCTTTCTTT
TRBJ1-1 TRBV5-5 TRBD1 - CASSSDRGGATEAFF TGTGCCAGCAGCTCGGACAGGGGTGGGGCCACTGAAGCTTTCTTT
TRBJ1-4 TRBV5-6 TRBD1 - CASSVGQGREKLFF TGTGCCAGCAGCGTGGGACAGGGGCGTGAAAAACTGTTTTTT
TRBJ2-1 TRBV29-1 - few CSVETGHYNEQFF TGCAGCGTTGAAACAGGGCATTACAATGAGCAGTTCTTC
TRBJ1-5 TRBV28 TRBD1 - CASRGDRGQNQPQHF TGTGCCAGCAGAGGGGACAGGGGGCAAAATCAGCCCCAGCATTTT
TRBJ1-1 TRBV5-6 - - CASSLVAPPYLMNTEAFF TGTGCCAGCAGCTTGGTGGCCCCGCCTTATCTGATGAACACTGAAGCTTTCTTT
TRBJ2-7 TRBV27 TRBD2 few CASSLSVGTSGSGEQYF TGTGCCAGCAGTTTATCCGTCGGGACTAGCGGGAGTGGTGAGCAGTACTTC
TRBJ2-3 TRBV6-5 TRBD1 few CASGIPTGGPDTQYF TGTGCCAGCGGAATTCCGACAGGGGGGCCAGATACGCAGTATTTT
TRBJ1-2 TRBV15 - few CATSRDLGDSWYGYTF TGTGCCACCAGCAGAGATCTCGGGGACTCGTGGTATGGCTACACCTTC
TRBJ2-7 TRBV6-1 TRBD1 - CASSEVTGDYEQYF TGTGCCAGCAGTGAGGTGACAGGGGACTACGAGCAGTACTTC
TRBJ2-7 TRBV28 - - CASSLTGYEQYF TGTGCCAGCAGTTTGACAGGCTACGAGCAGTACTTC